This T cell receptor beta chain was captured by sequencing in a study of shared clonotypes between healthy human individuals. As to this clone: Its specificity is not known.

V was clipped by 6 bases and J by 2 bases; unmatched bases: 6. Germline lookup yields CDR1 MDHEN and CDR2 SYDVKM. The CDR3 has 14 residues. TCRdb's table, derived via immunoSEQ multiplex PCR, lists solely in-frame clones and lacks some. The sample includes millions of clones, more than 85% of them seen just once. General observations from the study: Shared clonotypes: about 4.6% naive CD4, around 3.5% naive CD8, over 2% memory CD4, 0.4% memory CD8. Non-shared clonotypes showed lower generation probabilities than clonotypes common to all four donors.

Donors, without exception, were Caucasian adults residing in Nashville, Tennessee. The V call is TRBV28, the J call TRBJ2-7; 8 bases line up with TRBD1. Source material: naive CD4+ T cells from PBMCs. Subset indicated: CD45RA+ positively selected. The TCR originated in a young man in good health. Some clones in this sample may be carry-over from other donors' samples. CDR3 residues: CASSGQGPTYEQYF. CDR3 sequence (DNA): TGTGCCAGCAGCGGACAGGGACCGACCTACGAGCAGTACTTC.